The T cell receptor beta chain under discussion was sequenced for a study of cytomegalovirus exposure and HLA in healthy donors. The CDR3 is 14 amino acids. V lost 2 bases and J lost 5, with 11 bases in between. Germline CDR1 is SGHNT and CDR2 is YYREEE (reference sequence). Primers included in the PCR were 60 Vbeta and 13 Jbeta primers. Sequenced by immunoSEQ multiplex PCR; TCRdb stores in-frame clones only, minus some. The sample holds about 150,000 clones, roughly 80% seen once. Regarding the study as a whole: Three CMV-associated chains were confirmed in vitro to be specific for CMV antigens. As was reported, the HLA-A and HLA-B alleles of most subjects were accurately predicted from TCR beta sequences.

As concerns this clone: Antigen: not known.

Sequencing was done on a sample of PBMCs. This TCR came from a male donor in good health and CMV-seronegative. The V gene is TRBV5-4, the J gene TRBJ2-1, with a tentative D call TRBD2 (5 bases). CDR3 DNA sequence: TGTGCCAGCAGCTTACGGGGAACCCACAATGAGCAGTTCTTC. Protein sequence: CASSLRGTHNEQFF.